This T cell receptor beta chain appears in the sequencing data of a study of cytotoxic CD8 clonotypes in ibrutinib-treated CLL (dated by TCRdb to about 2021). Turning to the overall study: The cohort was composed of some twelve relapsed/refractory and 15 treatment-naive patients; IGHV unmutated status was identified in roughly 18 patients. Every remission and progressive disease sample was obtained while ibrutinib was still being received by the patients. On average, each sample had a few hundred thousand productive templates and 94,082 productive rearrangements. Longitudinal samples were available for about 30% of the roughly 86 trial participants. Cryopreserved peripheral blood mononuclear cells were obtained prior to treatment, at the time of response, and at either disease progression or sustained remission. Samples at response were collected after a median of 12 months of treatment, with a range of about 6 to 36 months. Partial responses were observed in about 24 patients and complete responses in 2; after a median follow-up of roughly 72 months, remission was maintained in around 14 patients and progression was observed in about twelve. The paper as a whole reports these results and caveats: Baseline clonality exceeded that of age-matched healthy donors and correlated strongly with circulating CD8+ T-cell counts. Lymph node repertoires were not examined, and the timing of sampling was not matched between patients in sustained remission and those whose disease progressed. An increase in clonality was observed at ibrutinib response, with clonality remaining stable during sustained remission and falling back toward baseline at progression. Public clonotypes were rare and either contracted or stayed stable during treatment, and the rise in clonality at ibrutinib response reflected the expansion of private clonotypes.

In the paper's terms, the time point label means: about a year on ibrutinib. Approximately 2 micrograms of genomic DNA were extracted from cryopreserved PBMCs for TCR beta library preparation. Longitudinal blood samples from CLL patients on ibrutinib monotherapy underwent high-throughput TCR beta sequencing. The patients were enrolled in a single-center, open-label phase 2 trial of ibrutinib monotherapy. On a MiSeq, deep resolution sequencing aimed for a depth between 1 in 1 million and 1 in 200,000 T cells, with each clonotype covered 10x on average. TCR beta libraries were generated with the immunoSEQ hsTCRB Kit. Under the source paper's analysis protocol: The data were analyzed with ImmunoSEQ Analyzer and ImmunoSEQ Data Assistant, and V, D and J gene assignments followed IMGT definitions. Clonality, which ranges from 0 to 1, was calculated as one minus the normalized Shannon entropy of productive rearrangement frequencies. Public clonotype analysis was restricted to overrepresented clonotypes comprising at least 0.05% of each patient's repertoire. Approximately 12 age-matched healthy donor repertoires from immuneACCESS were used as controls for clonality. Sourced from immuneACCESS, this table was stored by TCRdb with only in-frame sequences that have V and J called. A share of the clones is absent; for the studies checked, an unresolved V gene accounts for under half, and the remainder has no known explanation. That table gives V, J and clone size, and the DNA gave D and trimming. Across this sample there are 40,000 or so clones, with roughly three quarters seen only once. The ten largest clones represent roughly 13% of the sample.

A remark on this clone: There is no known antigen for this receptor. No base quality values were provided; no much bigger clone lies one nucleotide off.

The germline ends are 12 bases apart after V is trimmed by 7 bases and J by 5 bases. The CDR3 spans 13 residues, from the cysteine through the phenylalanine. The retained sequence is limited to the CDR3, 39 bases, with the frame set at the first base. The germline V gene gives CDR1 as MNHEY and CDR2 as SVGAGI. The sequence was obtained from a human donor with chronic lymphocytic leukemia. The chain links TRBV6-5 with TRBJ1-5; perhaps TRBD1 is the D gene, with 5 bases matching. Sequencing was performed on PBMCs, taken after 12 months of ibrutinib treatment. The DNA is TGTGCCAGCAATCCGGGACGGGATCAGCCCCAGCATTTT. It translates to CASNPGRDQPQHF.